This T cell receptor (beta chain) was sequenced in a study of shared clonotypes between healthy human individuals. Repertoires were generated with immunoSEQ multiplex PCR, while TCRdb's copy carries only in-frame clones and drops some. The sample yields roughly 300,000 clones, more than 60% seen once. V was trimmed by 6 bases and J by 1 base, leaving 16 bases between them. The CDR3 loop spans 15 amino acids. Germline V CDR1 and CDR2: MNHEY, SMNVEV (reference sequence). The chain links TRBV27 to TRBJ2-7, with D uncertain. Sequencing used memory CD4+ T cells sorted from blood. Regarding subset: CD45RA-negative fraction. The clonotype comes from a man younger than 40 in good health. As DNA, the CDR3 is TGTGCCAGCAGCCGCAACGGGCTAAATTCCTACGAGCAGTACTTC. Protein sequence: CASSRNGLNSYEQYF.